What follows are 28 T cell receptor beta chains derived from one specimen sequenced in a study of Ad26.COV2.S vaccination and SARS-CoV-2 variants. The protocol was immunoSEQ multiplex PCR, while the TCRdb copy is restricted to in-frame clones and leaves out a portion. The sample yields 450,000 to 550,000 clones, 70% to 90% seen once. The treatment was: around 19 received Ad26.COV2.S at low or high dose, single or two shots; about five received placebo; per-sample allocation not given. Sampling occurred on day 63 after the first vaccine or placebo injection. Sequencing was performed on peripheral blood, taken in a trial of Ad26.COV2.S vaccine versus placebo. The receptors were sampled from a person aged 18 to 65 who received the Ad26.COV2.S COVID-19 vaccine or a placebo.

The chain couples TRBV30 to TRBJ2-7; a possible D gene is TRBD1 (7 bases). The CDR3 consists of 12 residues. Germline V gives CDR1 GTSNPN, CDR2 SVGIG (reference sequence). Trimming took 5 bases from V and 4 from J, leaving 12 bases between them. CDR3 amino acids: CAWGRDRYEQYF. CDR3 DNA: TGTGCCTGGGGGCGGGACAGATACGAGCAGTACTTC. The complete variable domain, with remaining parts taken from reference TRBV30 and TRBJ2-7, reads SQTIHQWPATLVQPVGSPLSLECTVEGTSNPNLYWYRQAAGRGLQLLFYSVGIGQISSEVPQNLSASRPQDRQFILSSKKLLLSDSGFYLCAWGRDRYEQYFGPGTRLTVT.

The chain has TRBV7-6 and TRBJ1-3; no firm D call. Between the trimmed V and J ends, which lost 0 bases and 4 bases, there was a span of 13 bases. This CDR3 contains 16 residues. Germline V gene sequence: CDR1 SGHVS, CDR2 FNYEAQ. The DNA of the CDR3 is TGTGCCAGCAGCTTAGCAGAGGGCTATTACGGAAACACCATATATTTT. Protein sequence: CASSLAEGYYGNTIYF.

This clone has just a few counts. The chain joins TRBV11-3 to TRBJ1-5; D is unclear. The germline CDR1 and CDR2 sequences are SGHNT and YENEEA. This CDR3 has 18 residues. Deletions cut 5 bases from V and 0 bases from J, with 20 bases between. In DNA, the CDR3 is TGTGCCAGCAGCAATATTCGACGATTGGCAGCTAGCAATCAGCCCCAGCATTTT. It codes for CASSNIRRLAASNQPQHF. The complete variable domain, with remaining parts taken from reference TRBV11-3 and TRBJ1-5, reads EAGVVQSPRYKIIEKKQPVAFWCNPISGHNTLYWYLQNLGQGPELLIRYENEEAVDDSQLPKDRFSAERLKGVDSTLKIQPAELGDSAVYLCASSNIRRLAASNQPQHFGDGTRLSIL.

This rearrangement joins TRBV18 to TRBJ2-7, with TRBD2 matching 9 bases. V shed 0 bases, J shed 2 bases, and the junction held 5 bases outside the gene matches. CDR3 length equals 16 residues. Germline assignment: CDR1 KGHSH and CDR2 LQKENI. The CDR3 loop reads CASSPPGLANAYEQYF. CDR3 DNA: TGTGCCAGCTCACCACCGGGACTAGCAAATGCCTACGAGCAGTACTTC.

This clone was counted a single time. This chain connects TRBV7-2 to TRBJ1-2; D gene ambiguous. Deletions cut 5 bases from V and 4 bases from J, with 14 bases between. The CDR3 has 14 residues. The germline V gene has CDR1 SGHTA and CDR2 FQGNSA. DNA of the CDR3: TGTGCCAGCAGCCCCCCGGCCAGGCCCTATGGCTACACCTTC. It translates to CASSPPARPYGYTF.

The CDR3 bases are TGTGCCAGCAGTGATCTCCTGGCTGGCTACACCTTC. Translated, it gives CASSDLLAGYTF. The chain joins TRBV2 to TRBJ1-2, with D unresolved. The CDR3 has 12 residues. Germline values: CDR1 SNHLY, CDR2 FYNNEI. V gave up 3 bases and J gave up 7 bases, with 9 bases separating them.

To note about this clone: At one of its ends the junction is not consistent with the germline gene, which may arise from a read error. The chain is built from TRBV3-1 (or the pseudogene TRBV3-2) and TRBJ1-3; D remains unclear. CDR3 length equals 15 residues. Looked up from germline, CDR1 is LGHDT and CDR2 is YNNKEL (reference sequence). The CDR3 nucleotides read TGTGCCAGCGGCCAAACCTGGAGGTTTGGAAACACCATATATTTT. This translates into CASGQTWRFGNTIYF.

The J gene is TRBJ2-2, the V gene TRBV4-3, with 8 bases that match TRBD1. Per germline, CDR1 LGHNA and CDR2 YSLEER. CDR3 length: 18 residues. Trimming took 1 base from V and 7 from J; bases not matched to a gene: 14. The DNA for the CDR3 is TGCGCCAGCAGCCAAGTCGTATCTCAGGACAGGGTCGGCGGGGAGCTGTTTTTT. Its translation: CASSQVVSQDRVGGELFF.

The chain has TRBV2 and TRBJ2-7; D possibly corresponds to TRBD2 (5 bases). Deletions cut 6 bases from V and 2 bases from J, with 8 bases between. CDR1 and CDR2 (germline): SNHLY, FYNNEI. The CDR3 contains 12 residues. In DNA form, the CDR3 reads TGTGCCAGCAGGTCCGGGACCTACGAGCAGTACTTC. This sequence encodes CASRSGTYEQYF.

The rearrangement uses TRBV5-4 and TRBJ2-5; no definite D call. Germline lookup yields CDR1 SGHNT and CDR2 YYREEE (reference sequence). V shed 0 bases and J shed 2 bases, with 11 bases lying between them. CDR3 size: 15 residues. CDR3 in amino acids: CASSLGRPNQETQYF. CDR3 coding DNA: TGTGCCAGCAGCTTGGGGCGGCCGAATCAAGAGACCCAGTACTTC.

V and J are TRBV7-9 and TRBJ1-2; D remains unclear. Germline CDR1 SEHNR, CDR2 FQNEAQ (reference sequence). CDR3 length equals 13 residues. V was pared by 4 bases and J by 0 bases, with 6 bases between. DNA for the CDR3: TGTGCCAGCAGCTATCAGGCTAACTATGGCTACACCTTC. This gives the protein CASSYQANYGYTF.

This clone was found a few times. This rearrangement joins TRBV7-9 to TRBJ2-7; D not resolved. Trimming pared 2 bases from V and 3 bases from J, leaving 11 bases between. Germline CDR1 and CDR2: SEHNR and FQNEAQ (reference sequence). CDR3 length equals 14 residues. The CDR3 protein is CASSLSTEYYEQYF. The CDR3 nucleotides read TGTGCCAGCAGCTTATCCACTGAATACTACGAGCAGTACTTC.

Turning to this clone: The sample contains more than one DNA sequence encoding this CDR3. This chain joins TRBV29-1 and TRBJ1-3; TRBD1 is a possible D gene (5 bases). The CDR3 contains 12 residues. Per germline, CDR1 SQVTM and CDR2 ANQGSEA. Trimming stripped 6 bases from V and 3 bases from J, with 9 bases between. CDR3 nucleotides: TGCAGCGTCGAGACAGTTGGAAACACCATATATTTT. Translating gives CSVETVGNTIYF.

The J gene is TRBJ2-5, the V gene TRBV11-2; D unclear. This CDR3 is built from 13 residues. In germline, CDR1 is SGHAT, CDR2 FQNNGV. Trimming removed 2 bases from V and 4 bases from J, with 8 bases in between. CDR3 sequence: CASSLRVAETQYF. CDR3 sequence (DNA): TGTGCCAGCAGCTTACGGGTAGCAGAGACCCAGTACTTC.

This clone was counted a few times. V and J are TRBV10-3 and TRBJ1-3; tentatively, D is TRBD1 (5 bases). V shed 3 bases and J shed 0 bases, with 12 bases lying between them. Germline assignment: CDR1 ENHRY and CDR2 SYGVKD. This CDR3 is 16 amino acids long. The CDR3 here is CAISDAQVNSGNTIYF. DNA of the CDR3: TGTGCCATCAGTGACGCACAGGTTAACTCTGGAAACACCATATATTTT.

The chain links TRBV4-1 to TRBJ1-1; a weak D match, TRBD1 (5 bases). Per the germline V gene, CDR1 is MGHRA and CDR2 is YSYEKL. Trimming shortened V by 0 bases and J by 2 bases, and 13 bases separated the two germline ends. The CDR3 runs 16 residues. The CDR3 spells CASSQDRGRDNTEAFF. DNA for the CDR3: TGCGCCAGCAGCCAAGATCGGGGGAGGGACAACACTGAAGCTTTCTTT.

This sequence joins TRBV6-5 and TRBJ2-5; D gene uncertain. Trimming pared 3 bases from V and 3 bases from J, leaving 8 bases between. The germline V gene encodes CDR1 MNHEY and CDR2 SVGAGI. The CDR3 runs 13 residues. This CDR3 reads CASSYRAEETQYF. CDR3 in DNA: TGTGCCAGCAGTTATAGGGCGGAAGAGACCCAGTACTTC.

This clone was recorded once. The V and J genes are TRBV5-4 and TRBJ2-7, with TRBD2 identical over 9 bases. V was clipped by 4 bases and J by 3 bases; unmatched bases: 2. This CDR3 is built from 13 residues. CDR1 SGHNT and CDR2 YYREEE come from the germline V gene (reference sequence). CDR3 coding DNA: TGTGCCAGCAGCGCGGGGGGGCGCTACGAGCAGTACTTC. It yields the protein CASSAGGRYEQYF.

In DNA form, the CDR3 reads TGTGCCAGCACAAACAGGGCTTTCCTCTCTGGGGCCAACGTCCTGACTTTC. It encodes CASTNRAFLSGANVLTF. J is TRBJ2-6 and V is TRBV11-2, with TRBD1 as a possible D gene (6 bases). Germline V CDR1 and CDR2: SGHAT, FQNNGV. V lost 7 bases and J lost 0, with 16 bases in between. CDR3 length: 17 amino acids.

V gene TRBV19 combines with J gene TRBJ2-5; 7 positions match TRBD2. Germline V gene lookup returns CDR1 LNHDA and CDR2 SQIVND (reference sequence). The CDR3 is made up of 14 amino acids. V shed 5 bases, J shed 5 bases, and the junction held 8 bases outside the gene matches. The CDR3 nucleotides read TGTGCCAGTAGTCGAGCGGGGTTGTGGGAGACCCAGTACTTC. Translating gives CASSRAGLWETQYF. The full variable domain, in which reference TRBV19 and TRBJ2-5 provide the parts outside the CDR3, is DGGITQSPKYLFRKEGQNVTLSCEQNLNHDAMYWYRQDPGQGLRLIYYSQIVNDFQKGDIAEGYSVSREKKESFPLTVTSAQKNPTAFYLCASSRAGLWETQYFGPGTRLLVL.

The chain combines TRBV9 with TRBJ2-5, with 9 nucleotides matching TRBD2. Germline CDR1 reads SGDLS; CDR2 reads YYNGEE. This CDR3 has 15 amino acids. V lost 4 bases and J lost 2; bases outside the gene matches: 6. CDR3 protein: CASSSSGGSQETQYF. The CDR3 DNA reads TGTGCCAGCAGCAGTAGCGGGGGTAGTCAAGAGACCCAGTACTTC.

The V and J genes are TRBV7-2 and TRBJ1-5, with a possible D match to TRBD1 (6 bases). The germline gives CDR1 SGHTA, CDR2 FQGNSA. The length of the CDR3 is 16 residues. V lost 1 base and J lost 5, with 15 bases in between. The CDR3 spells CASSLEPGTYYQPQHF. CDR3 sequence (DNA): TGTGCCAGCAGCTTAGAGCCCGGGACATATTATCAGCCCCAGCATTTT.

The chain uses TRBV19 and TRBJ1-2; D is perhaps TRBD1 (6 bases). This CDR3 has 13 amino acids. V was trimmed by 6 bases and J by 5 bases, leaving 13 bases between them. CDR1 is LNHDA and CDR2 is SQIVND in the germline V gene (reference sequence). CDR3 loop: CASRLGAAYGYTF. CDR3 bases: TGTGCCAGTAGGTTGGGGGCGGCGTATGGCTACACCTTC.

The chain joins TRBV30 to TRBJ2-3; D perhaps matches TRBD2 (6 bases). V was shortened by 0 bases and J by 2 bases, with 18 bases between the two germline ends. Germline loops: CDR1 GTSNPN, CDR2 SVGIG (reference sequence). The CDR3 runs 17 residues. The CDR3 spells CAWSVRREFLLTDTQYF. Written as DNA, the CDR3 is TGTGCCTGGAGTGTACGGCGGGAATTTCTTCTCACAGATACGCAGTATTTT.

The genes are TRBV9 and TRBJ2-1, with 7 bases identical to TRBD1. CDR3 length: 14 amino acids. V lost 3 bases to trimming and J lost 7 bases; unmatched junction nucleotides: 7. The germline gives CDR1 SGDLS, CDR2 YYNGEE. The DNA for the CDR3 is TGTGCCAGCAGCGAACCGGGACAGCGGAATGAGCAGTTCTTC. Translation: CASSEPGQRNEQFF.

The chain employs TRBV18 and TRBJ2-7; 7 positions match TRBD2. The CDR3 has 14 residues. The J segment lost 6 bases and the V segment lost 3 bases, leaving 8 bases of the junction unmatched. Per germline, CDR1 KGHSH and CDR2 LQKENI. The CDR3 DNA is TGTGCCAGCTCACCCGGGGGGATTGGAACCGAGCAGTACTTC. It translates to CASSPGGIGTEQYF.

This CDR3 is CAIRPISGSDTQYF. The CDR3 region has the DNA TGTGCCATCAGACCGATTAGCGGGAGCGATACGCAGTATTTT. The chain links TRBV10-3 to TRBJ2-3; 9 bases are shared with TRBD2. There are 14 residues in the CDR3. J gave up 6 bases and V 6 bases, and 7 bases lay outside the gene matches. From germline, CDR1 is ENHRY and CDR2 SYGVKD.

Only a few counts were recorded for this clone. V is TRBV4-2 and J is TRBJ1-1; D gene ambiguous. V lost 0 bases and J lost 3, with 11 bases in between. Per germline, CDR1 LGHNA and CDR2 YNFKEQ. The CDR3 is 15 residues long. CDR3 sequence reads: CASSQEGLWDTEAFF. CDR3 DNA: TGTGCCAGCAGCCAAGAAGGGCTCTGGGACACTGAAGCTTTCTTT.